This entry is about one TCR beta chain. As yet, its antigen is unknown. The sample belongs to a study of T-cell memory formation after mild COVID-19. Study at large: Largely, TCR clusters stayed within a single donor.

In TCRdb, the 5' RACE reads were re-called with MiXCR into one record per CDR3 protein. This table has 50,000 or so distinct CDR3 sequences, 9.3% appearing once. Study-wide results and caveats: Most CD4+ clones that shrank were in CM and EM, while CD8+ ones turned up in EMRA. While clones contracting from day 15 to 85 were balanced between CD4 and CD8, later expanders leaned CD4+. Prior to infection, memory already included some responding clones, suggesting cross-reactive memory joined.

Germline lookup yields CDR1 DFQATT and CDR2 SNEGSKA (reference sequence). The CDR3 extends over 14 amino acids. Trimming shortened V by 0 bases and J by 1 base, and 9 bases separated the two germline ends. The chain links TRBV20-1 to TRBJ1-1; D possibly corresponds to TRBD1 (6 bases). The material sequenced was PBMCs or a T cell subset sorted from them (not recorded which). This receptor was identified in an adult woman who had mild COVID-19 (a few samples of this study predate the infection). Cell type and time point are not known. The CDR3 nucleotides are TGCAGTGCTAGAGAGCCGGACAGGAACACTGAAGCTTTCTTT. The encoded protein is CSAREPDRNTEAFF.